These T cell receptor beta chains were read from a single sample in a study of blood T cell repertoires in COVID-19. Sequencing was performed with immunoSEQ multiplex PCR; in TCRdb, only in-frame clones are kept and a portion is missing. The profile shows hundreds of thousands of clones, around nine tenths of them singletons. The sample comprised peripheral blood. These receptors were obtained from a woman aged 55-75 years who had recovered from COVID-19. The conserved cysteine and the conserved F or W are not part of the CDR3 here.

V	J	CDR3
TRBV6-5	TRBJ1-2	ASRPLQSDRDGYT
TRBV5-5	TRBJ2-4	ASSLETFLLAKNIQY
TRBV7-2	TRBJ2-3	ASSLPTSRRTDTQY
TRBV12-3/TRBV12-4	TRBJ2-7	ASSLASPYEQY
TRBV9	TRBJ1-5	ASSVGTVAGPQH
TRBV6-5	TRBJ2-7	ASSWTGTYEQY
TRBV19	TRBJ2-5	ASSIDQEETQY
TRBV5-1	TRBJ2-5	ASRTADRGLETQY
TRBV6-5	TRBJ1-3	ASRASSGGNTIY
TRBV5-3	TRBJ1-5	ARSGGTEQAYQPQH
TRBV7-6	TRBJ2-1	ASSLLTGQF
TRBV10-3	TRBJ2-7	AISEYAGEQY
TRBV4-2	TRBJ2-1	ASSQGTSGGDEQF